The TCR beta chain described here comes from a study of T-cell memory formation after mild COVID-19. Study conclusions and caveats: Whether day 37 second-wave clones are SARS-CoV-2-specific was not confirmed.

For this clonotype: Its antigen remains unidentified.

The CDR3 is 15 residues long. From germline, CDR1 is LNHNV and CDR2 YYDKDF (reference sequence). V lost 4 bases, J lost 4 bases, and 6 bases stayed unmatched. Researchers used 5'RACE with constant-segment primers to make TCR alpha and TCR beta cDNA libraries that carry sample barcodes and UMIs. Using its own MiXCR run on the 5' RACE reads, TCRdb lists one record per CDR3 protein. The sample records roughly 510,000 distinct CDR3 sequences, roughly 17% being singletons. Sequencing was carried out using PBMCs or a T cell subset sorted from them (not recorded which). The sequence was collected from an adult woman who had mild COVID-19 (a few samples of this study predate the infection). Cell type and time point are not known. The J gene is TRBJ2-1, the V gene TRBV15; 8 bases are shared with TRBD1. The CDR3 protein is CATSNGQGGYNEQFF. In nucleotides, the CDR3 is TGTGCCACCAGCAACGGACAGGGTGGGTACAATGAGCAGTTCTTC.